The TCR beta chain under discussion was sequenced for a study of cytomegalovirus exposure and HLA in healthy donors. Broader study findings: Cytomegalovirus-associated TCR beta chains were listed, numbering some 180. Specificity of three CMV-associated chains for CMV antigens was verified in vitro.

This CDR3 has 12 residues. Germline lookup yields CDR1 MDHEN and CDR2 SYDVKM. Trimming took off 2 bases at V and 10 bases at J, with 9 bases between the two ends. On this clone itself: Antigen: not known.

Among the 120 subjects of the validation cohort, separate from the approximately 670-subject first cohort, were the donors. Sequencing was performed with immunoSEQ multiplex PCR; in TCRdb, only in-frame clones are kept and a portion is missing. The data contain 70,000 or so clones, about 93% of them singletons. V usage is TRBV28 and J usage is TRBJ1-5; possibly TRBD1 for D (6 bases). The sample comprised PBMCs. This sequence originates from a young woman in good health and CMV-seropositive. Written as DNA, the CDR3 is TGTGCCAGCAGTTTAACAGGGAGCCCCCAGCATTTT. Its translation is CASSLTGSPQHF. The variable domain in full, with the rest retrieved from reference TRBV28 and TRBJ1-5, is DVKVTQSSRYLVKRTGEKVFLECVQDMDHENMFWYRQDPGLGLRLIYFSYDVKMKEKGDIPEGYSVSREKKERFSLILESASTNQTSMYLCASSLTGSPQHFGDGTRLSIL.